These T cell receptor beta chains were read from a single sample in a study of T cells in Graves' hyperthyroidism and ophthalmopathy. Each CDR3 protein is one row after TCRdb ran MiXCR on the multiplex PCR reads. Of under 300,000 distinct CDR3 sequences in the sample, approximately 26% were seen once. What was sequenced was blood. These receptors came from a man aged 35-49 years with Graves' hyperthyroidism that later progressed to Graves' ophthalmopathy. The CDR3 runs from the conserved cysteine through the conserved F or W. The D gene is left open where the match is weak. The size field is filled for only some rows; it gives once, few, many or a size class.

D,V,J,size,DNA,CDR3
.,TRBV7-6,TRBJ2-2,.,TGTGCCAGCAGCGCCGACAGCACCGGGGAGCTGTTTTTT,CASSADSTGELFF
.,TRBV5-1,TRBJ1-5,many,TGCGCCAGCAGCTTTTTGGGGTTTCGGGTGAGTCAGCCCCAGCATTTT,CASSFLGFRVSQPQHF
.,TRBV30,TRBJ1-2,many,TGTGCCTGGAGGGCCGGGGTCACTTCAGGTTATGGCTACACCTTC,CAWRAGVTSGYGYTF
.,TRBV25-1,TRBJ2-7,many,TGTGCCAGCGGACAGCTCTCTGAGCAGTACTTC,CASGQLSEQYF
.,TRBV6-5,TRBJ1-5,many,TGTGCCAGCAATTTGTCCAATCAGCCCCAGCATTTT,CASNLSNQPQHF
TRBD1,TRBV3-1,TRBJ1-2,many,TGTGCCAGCAGCCCGCGGATGGACAGGAACTACTACTATGGCTACACCTTC,CASSPRMDRNYYYGYTF
.,TRBV20-1,TRBJ2-7,many,TGCAGTGCTGACGATAGGTCCTACGAGCAGTACTTC,CSADDRSYEQYF
.,TRBV27,TRBJ1-5,.,TGTGCCAGCAGTGGAACAGGGTCGGGGCAGCCCCAGCATTTT,CASSGTGSGQPQHF
.,TRBV27,TRBJ1-2,many,TGTGCCAGCAGTGGCTTGCCAGGGAGAGGGGCGGGCTACACCTTC,CASSGLPGRGAGYTF
.,TRBV19,TRBJ2-1,few,TGTGCCAGTAGTATTGAAGGGACAACTTACAATGAGCAGTTCTTC,CASSIEGTTYNEQFF
.,TRBV5-1,TRBJ2-7,many,TGCGCCAGCAGCTTCAGGGACGGGGGCTACGAGCAGTACTTC,CASSFRDGGYEQYF
.,TRBV10-3,TRBJ1-1,.,TGTGCCATCAGTACTGAGACCAACACTGAAGCTTTCTTT,CAISTETNTEAFF
.,TRBV12-3/TRBV12-4,TRBJ1-2,many,TGTGCCAGCACCCTTATAGGGGAGAATTCCGGCTACACCTTC,CASTLIGENSGYTF
.,TRBV18,TRBJ2-4,many,TGTGCCAGCAGACTGGGGGCGGGCGAAAACATTCAGTACTTC,CASRLGAGENIQYF
.,TRBV6-5,TRBJ1-2,many,TGTGCCAGCAGTTACTCGTCCGGGGCGCAGGGCTACACCTTC,CASSYSSGAQGYTF
.,TRBV6-2/TRBV6-3,TRBJ1-1,once,TGTGCCAGCAGTTACTCGATTCTAGGTCGGGCTGAAGCTTTCTTT,CASSYSILGRAEAFF
TRBD2,TRBV12-3/TRBV12-4,TRBJ2-7,once,TGTGCCAGCAGTTCCCGGACTAGAGGGTACGAGCAGTACTTC,CASSSRTRGYEQYF
.,TRBV19,TRBJ1-5,.,TGTGCCAGTAGTATAACCTCAGGGGTTAGCAATCAGCCCCAGCATTTT,CASSITSGVSNQPQHF
.,TRBV20-1,TRBJ2-7,.,TGCAGTGCTAGAGACTCTATAGTCTACGAGCAGTACTTC,CSARDSIVYEQYF
.,TRBV12-3/TRBV12-4,TRBJ1-1,few,TGTGCCAGCACCGAGGGGTTGGCGAACACTGAAGCTTTCTTT,CASTEGLANTEAFF
.,TRBV11-1,TRBJ2-7,many,TGTGCCAGCAGCTTAGTCGGCGGGTTACGGTACGAGCAGTACTTC,CASSLVGGLRYEQYF
.,TRBV11-2,TRBJ1-1,.,TGTGCCAGCAGCCAGGGAGGCAAAGCTTTCTTT,CASSQGGKAFF
TRBD1,TRBV6-5,TRBJ2-5,many,TGTGCCAGCAGTTACCGCGAAATTTCAGGGGGAGTTTACGAGACCCAGTACTTC,CASSYREISGGVYETQYF
.,TRBV29-1,TRBJ2-2,many,TGCAGTGTTCCCTCCGGACAGAAGAACACCGGGGAGCTGTTTTTT,CSVPSGQKNTGELFF
.,TRBV2,TRBJ1-2,many,TGTGCCAGCAGTGAATGGGGCAGGGAATCTAACTATGGCTACACCTTC,CASSEWGRESNYGYTF
TRBD1,TRBV20-1,TRBJ1-1,many,TGCAGTGCTCGAAAGGAGGGGACAGGGGGCAGAACTGAAGCTTTCTTT,CSARKEGTGGRTEAFF
.,TRBV12-3/TRBV12-4,TRBJ1-3,many,TGTGCCAGCAGGCCGACGTCGAGCTCTGGAAACACCATATATTTT,CASRPTSSSGNTIYF
TRBD1,TRBV10-3,TRBJ1-2,many,TGTGCCATCAGTGTGGGACAGTCGGCGGATGGCTACACCTTC,CAISVGQSADGYTF
TRBD1,TRBV6-2/TRBV6-3,TRBJ2-7,.,TGTGCCAGCGGGGGACAGACTCTATTACAGTACTTC,CASGGQTLLQYF
.,TRBV5-1,TRBJ2-7,.,TGCGCCAGCAGCTTGGTTCAGGCCGGGGCCGAGCAGTACTTC,CASSLVQAGAEQYF
.,TRBV7-9,TRBJ2-7,many,TGTGCCAGCAGACCCGGACGGGACCCATCCTACGAGCAGTACTTC,CASRPGRDPSYEQYF
.,TRBV27,TRBJ1-5,.,TGTGCCAGCAGTCGAAATAGCGTAGTAAATCAGCCCCAGCATTTT,CASSRNSVVNQPQHF
.,TRBV6-2/TRBV6-3,TRBJ2-4,.,TGTGCCAGCGCCCGGGCGACGGTAGTAGCCAAAAACATTCAGTACTTC,CASARATVVAKNIQYF
.,TRBV28,TRBJ2-2,many,TGTGCCACGACCCCGAACACCGGGGAGCTGTTTTTT,CATTPNTGELFF
.,TRBV19,TRBJ1-5,many,TGTGCCAGTAGTATAGCAGGGATCGGTCAGCCCCAGCATTTT,CASSIAGIGQPQHF
.,TRBV13,TRBJ1-1,.,TGTGCCAGCAGCTCCACGACGGATGAAGCTTTCTTT,CASSSTTDEAFF
TRBD2,TRBV6-1,TRBJ2-7,.,TGTGCCAGCAGCGCGTCACTAGCGGGGTCCTACGAGCAGTACTTC,CASSASLAGSYEQYF
TRBD2,TRBV6-1,TRBJ2-5,.,TGTGCCAGCAGTGAATTATCGAGCGGGAGGACTAGCGGAGGGAAAGAGACCCAGTACTTC,CASSELSSGRTSGGKETQYF
.,TRBV6-1,TRBJ1-2,.,TGTGCCAGCCTTTGGTTCTATGGCTACACCTTC,CASLWFYGYTF
.,TRBV7-3,TRBJ2-2,once,TGTGCCAACAGCCTCCGGGGTCCCGGGGAGCTGTTTTTT,CANSLRGPGELFF
TRBD1,TRBV12-3/TRBV12-4,TRBJ1-5,many,TGTGCCAGCAGATCCCGGGCCGGGACAGAAAATCAGCCCCAGCATTTT,CASRSRAGTENQPQHF
.,TRBV18,TRBJ1-2,many,TGTGCCAGCTCATCCCCCGGAGGAGGGTATGGCTACACCTTC,CASSSPGGGYGYTF
.,TRBV7-2,TRBJ2-5,.,TGTGCCAGCAGTTTCGACCGGGACCCTTCTTACTTC,CASSFDRDPSYF
TRBD2,TRBV5-1,TRBJ2-7,many,TGCGCCAGCAGCTCGGAGGGCGGGAGGGAGAACGAGCAGTACTTC,CASSSEGGRENEQYF
.,TRBV7-2,TRBJ1-1,.,TGTGCCAGCGGAGAGGGGGGGAACACTGAAGCTTTCTTT,CASGEGGNTEAFF
.,TRBV11-2,TRBJ2-7,many,TGTGCCAGCAGCTTAGATGGGGCTCGGGTTGGTCTAAGAGAGCAGTACTTC,CASSLDGARVGLREQYF
.,TRBV6-1,TRBJ1-2,many,TGTGCCAGCAGTCGAACACCTAGAGCCAACTATGGCTACACCTTC,CASSRTPRANYGYTF
.,TRBV12-3/TRBV12-4,TRBJ1-5,many,TGTGCCAGCACCAAACGGTTGGGCAATCAGCCCCAGCATTTT,CASTKRLGNQPQHF
.,TRBV6-1,TRBJ2-2,.,TGTGCCAGCAGGCTGACAGGCTACCGGAACGGGGAGCTGTTTTTT,CASRLTGYRNGELFF
.,TRBV28,TRBJ2-7,many,TGTGCCAGCAGTTTTGTTCACTACGAGCAGTACTTC,CASSFVHYEQYF
.,TRBV2,TRBJ2-7,many,TGTGCCAGCAGTGAAGCGGGAACAACCTACGAGCAGTACTTC,CASSEAGTTYEQYF
.,TRBV11-2,TRBJ2-7,many,TGTGCCAGCAGCGCAACGCAGGGCTCCTACGAGCAGTACTTC,CASSATQGSYEQYF
TRBD1,TRBV19,TRBJ2-5,many,TGTGCCAGTAGTAAACAGGACAGGTTAGAGACCCAGTACTTC,CASSKQDRLETQYF
TRBD2,TRBV12-3/TRBV12-4,TRBJ2-5,.,TGTGCCAGCAAACCGGGACTAGCGGAAGAGACCCAGTACTTC,CASKPGLAEETQYF
TRBD1,TRBV27,TRBJ1-5,many,TGTGCCGGCAGTACAGGGACAGGGCGTTTTGGGAATCAGCCCCAGCATTTT,CAGSTGTGRFGNQPQHF
TRBD1,TRBV28,TRBJ1-1,once,TGTGCCAGCAGTTTATGGCAGGGGGTCCGCAACACTGAAGCTTTCTTT,CASSLWQGVRNTEAFF
.,TRBV12-3/TRBV12-4,TRBJ2-7,few,TGTGCCAGCAGTCCCGGGACTTTCTCCTACGACGAGCAGTACTTC,CASSPGTFSYDEQYF
TRBD2,TRBV11-2,TRBJ2-2,.,TGTGCCAGCAGCTCGAGGACTAGACCCGGGGAGCTGTTTTTT,CASSSRTRPGELFF
.,TRBV9,TRBJ2-2,many,TGTGCCAGCAGCGCAGAGGGGACGAACACCGGGGAGCTGTTTTTT,CASSAEGTNTGELFF
.,TRBV15,TRBJ1-1,many,TGTGCCACCAGCAGGGTACCCACTGAAGCTTTCTTT,CATSRVPTEAFF